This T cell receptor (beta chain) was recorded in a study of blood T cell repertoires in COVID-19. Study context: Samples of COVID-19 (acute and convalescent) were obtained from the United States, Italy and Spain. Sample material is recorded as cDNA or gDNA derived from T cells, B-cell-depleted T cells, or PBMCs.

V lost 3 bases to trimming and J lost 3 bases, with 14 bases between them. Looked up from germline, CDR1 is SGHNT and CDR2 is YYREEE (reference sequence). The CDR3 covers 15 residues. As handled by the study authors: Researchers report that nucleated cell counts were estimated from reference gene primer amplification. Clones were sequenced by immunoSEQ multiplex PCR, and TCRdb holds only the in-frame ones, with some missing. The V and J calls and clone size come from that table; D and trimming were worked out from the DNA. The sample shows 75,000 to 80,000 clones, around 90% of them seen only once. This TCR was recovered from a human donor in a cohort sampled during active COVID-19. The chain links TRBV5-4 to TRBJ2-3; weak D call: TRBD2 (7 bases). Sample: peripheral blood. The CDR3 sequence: CASSWGGRGTDTQYF. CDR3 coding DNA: TGTGCCAGCAGCTGGGGGGGCCGAGGAACAGATACGCAGTATTTT.